This T cell receptor beta chain came from a study of blood T cells in healthy people across ages. Broader study findings: Roughly linearly, TCR beta diversity per million T cells fell as age increased. The study found TCR beta diversity correlated strongly with naive T cell percentage.

Germline values: CDR1 SGHNT, CDR2 YENEEA. Germline trimming cut 4 bases from V and 7 bases from J; bases unmatched to any gene: 10. This CDR3 spans 15 amino acids. Combining a sample-barcoded 5' primer with a J-beta primer mix, a second PCR ran for 7 to 11 cycles. Sequencing recovered at least 2.5 million CDR3-containing paired-end reads from each sample. TCRdb used MiXCR to reprocess the 5' RACE reads, holding one entry per CDR3 protein. The table lists around 1,900,000 distinct CDR3 sequences, about 39% of them singletons. Of note for this clonotype: Its antigen is undetermined.

Researchers collected about 10 milliliters of peripheral blood from every single donor. The sequenced sample consisted of blood. The sequence was obtained from a human donor in good health. This chain joins TRBV11-3 and TRBJ2-3, with 8 nucleotides matching TRBD2. Here the CDR3 DNA reads TGTGCCAGCAGCTCTTCCGGGACTAGGGGGAATACGCAGTATTTT. It specifies CASSSSGTRGNTQYF.